The 5 T cell receptor beta chains below all came from one sample that was sequenced in a study of cytomegalovirus exposure and HLA in healthy donors. Both 60 Vbeta primers and 13 Jbeta primers went into the PCR. Sequenced by immunoSEQ multiplex PCR; TCRdb stores in-frame clones only, minus some. The sample holds 160,000 or so clones, over 75% seen once. Sequencing was carried out using PBMCs. These receptors were obtained from a man between 40 and 49 years old in good health and CMV-seronegative.

The chain combines TRBV12-5 with TRBJ2-3; 9 nucleotides agree with TRBD1. Germline V gene lookup returns CDR1 LGHNT and CDR2 FRNRAP. V trimming: 6 bases; J trimming: 5 bases; junction bases outside the gene matches: 6. The CDR3 spans 14 residues. The CDR3 sequence is CASGPQGAGDTQYF. CDR3 coding DNA: TGTGCTAGTGGACCACAGGGGGCTGGAGATACGCAGTATTTT.

The rearrangement uses TRBV13 and TRBJ1-1, with a possible D match to TRBD1 (5 bases). V was cut by 4 bases and J by 0 bases, with 15 bases left in between. From germline, CDR1 is PRHDT and CDR2 FYEKMQ (reference sequence). The CDR3 loop spans 16 amino acids. CDR3 sequence: CASSSGHLALNTEAFF. The CDR3 nucleotides are TGTGCCAGCAGCTCCGGACACCTGGCCCTGAACACTGAAGCTTTCTTT.

The chain is built from TRBV27 and TRBJ1-1; a possible D gene is TRBD1 (6 bases). V was cut by 3 bases and J by 0 bases, with 11 bases left in between. Germline V lookup: CDR1 MNHEY, CDR2 SMNVEV (reference sequence). This CDR3 region has 15 residues. The CDR3 nucleotides are TGTGCCAGCAGTTTGACAGGAACCTTGAACACTGAAGCTTTCTTT. It encodes CASSLTGTLNTEAFF.

The chain joins TRBV14 to TRBJ2-1; D is perhaps TRBD2 (6 bases). Germline V lookup: CDR1 SGHDN, CDR2 FVKESK. V was shortened by 1 base and J by 4 bases, with 11 bases between the two germline ends. This CDR3 comprises 15 residues. DNA for the CDR3: TGTGCCAGCAGCCAAGGCCCCGGGACTTACAATGAGCAGTTCTTC. As protein: CASSQGPGTYNEQFF.

This clone occurred once. This chain joins TRBV28 and TRBJ1-4; no clear D. CDR3 length: 17 amino acids. The germline V gene encodes CDR1 MDHEN and CDR2 SYDVKM. With 5 bases removed from V and 0 bases from J, the gap between germline ends came to 16 bases. Written as DNA, the CDR3 is TGTGCCAGCAGTCCGTTGGGCAGCTCCGCAACTAATGAAAAACTGTTTTTT. The encoded protein is CASSPLGSSATNEKLFF.